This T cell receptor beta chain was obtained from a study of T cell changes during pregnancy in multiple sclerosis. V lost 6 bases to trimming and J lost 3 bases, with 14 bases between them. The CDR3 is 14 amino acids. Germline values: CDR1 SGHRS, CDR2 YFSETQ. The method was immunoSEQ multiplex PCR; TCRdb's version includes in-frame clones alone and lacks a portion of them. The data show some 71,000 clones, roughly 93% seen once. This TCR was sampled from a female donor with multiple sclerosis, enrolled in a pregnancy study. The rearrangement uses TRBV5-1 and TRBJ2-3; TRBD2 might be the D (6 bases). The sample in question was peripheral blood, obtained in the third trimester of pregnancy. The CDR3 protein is CASTQGGATDTQYF. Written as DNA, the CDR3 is TGCGCCAGCACCCAGGGAGGTGCAACAGATACGCAGTATTTT.